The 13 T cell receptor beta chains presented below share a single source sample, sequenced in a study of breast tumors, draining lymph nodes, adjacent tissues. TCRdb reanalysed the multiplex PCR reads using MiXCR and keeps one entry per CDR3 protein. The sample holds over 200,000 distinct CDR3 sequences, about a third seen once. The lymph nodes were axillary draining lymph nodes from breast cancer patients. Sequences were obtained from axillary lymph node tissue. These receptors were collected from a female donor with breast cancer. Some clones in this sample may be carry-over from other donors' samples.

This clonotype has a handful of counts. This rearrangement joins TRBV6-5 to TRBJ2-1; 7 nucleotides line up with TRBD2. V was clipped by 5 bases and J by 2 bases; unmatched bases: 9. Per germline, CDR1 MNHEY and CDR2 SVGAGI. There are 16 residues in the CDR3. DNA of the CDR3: TGTGCCAGCAGTCGGGAGGCGGGGACTGCCTACAATGAGCAGTTCTTC. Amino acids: CASSREAGTAYNEQFF.

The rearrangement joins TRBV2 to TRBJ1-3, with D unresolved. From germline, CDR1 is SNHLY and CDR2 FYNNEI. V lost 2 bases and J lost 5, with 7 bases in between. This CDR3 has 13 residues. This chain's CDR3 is CASSESGRNTIYF. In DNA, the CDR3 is TGTGCCAGCAGTGAAAGCGGGAGAAACACCATATATTTT.

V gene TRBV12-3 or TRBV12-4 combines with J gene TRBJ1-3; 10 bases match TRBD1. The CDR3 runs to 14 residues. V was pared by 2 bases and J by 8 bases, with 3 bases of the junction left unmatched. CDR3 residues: CASSLIGTGDTIYF. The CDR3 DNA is TGTGCCAGCAGTTTAATCGGGACAGGGGACACCATATATTTT.

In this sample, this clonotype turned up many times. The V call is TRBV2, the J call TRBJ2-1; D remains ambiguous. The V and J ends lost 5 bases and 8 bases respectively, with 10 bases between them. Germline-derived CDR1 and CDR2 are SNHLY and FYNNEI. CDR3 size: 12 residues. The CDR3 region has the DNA TGTGCCAGCAGTCTTACTGCACATGAGCAGTTCTTC. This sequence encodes CASSLTAHEQFF.

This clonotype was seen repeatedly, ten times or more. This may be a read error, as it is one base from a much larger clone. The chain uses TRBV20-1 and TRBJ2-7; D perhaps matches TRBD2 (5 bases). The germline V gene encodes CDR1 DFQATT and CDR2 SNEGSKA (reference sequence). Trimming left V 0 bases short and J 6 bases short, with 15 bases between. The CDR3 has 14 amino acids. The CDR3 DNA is TGCAGTGCTAGAGACCCGGGAATACTCTCCGAGCAGTACTTC. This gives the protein CSARDPGILSEQYF.

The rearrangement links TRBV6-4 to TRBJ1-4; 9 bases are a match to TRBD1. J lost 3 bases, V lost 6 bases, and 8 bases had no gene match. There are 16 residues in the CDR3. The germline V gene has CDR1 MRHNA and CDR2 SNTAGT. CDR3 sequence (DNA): TGTGCCAGCAGACGTACAGGGGGCAGGGCTAATGAAAAACTGTTTTTT. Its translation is CASRRTGGRANEKLFF.

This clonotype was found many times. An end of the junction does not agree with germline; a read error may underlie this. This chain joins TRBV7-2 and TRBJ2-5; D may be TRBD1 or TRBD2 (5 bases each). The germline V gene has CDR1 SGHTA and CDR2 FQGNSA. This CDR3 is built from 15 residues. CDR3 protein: CASSRGKGSLETQHF. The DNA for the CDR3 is TGTGCCAGCAGCCGAGGGAAGGGGTCGTTGGAGACCCAGCACTTC.

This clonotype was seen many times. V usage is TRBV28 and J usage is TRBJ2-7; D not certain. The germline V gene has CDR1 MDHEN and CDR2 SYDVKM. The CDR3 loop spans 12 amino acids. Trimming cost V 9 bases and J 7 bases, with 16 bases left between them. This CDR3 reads CASSTFVGEQYF. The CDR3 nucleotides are TGTGCCAGTTCCACCTTTGTGGGTGAGCAGTACTTC. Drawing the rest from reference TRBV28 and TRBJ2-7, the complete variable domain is DVKVTQSSRYLVKRTGEKVFLECVQDMDHENMFWYRQDPGLGLRLIYFSYDVKMKEKGDIPEGYSVSREKKERFSLILESASTNQTSMYLCASSTFVGEQYFGPGTRLTVT.

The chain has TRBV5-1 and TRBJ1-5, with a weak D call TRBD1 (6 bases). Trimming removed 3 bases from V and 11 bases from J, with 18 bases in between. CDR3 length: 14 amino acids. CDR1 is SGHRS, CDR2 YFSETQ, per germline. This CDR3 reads CASSSPGGQETQHF. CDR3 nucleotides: TGCGCCAGCAGCTCCCCGGGGGGACAAGAGACCCAGCATTTT.

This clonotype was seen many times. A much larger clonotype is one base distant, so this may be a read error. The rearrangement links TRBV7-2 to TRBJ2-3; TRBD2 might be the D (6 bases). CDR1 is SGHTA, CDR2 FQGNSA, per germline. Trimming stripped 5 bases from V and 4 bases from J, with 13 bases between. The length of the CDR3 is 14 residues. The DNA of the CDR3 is TGTGCCAGCAGCCGGGACGGGAGCGCAGATACGCAGTATTTT. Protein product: CASSRDGSADTQYF.

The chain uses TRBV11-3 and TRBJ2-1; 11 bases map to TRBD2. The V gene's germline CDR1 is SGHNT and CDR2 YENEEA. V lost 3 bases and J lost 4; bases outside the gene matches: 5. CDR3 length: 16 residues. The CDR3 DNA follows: TGTGCCAGCAGCTTCGCCGGGACTAGCGGATACAATGAGCAGTTCTTC. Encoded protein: CASSFAGTSGYNEQFF.

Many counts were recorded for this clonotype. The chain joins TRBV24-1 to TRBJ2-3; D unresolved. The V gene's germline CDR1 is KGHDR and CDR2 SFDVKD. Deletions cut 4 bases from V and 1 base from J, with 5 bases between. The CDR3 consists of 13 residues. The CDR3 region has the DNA TGTGCCACCAGTGAAGACGGCACAGATACGCAGTATTTT. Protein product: CATSEDGTDTQYF.

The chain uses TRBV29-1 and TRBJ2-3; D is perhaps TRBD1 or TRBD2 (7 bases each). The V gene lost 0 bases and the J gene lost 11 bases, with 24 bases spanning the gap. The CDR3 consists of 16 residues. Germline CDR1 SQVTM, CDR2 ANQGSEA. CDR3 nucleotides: TGCAGCGTTGAAGACGTGGGGGAGGGGGCTTACCATGAGCAGTATTTT. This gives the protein CSVEDVGEGAYHEQYF.